These 5 T cell receptor beta chains share one sample of origin, sequenced in a study of OX40 agonist ivuxolimab in advanced cancers. The data were produced by immunoSEQ multiplex PCR, yet TCRdb's version contains in-frame clones alone and is incomplete. This table has some 30,000 clones, about 90% appearing once. The sample here was CD4+ or CD8+ T cells sorted from blood, taken in a trial of the OX40 agonist ivuxolimab. These receptors originate from an adult with an advanced solid tumor such as melanoma, head and neck, liver or kidney cancer.

The V call is TRBV7-2, the J call TRBJ1-1; TRBD1 agrees at 9 bases. J gave up 4 bases and V 3 bases, and 3 bases lay outside the gene matches. CDR3 length: 14 amino acids. Germline CDR1 SGHTA, CDR2 FQGNSA. The CDR3 DNA follows: TGTGCCAGCAGCTTCACAGGGGGCGGCACTGAAGCTTTCTTT. Translating gives CASSFTGGGTEAFF.

J is TRBJ1-5 and V is TRBV10-3; 8 nucleotides line up with TRBD1. The CDR3 extends over 14 amino acids. V shed 8 bases and J 6 bases; nucleotides not matched to a gene: 9. Germline lookup yields CDR1 ENHRY and CDR2 SYGVKD. The CDR3 region has the DNA TGTGCCATCCGTAGTCAGGGGGCAGGTCAGCCCCAGCATTTT. Translating it yields CAIRSQGAGQPQHF.

The chain joins TRBV28 to TRBJ1-5; D not resolved. The CDR3 sequence is 15 residues long. Trimming pared 3 bases from V and 7 bases from J, leaving 16 bases between. The germline CDR1 and CDR2 sequences are MDHEN and SYDVKM. DNA for the CDR3: TGTGCCAGCAGTTTTAGTATCTACGGCCGACAGCCCCAGCATTTT. Its protein product is CASSFSIYGRQPQHF.

This clone was observed once. The J gene is TRBJ2-1, the V gene TRBV11-2; no clear D gene. Germline values: CDR1 SGHAT, CDR2 FQNNGV. This CDR3 has 13 residues. Trimming took off 0 bases at V and 9 bases at J, with 9 bases between the two ends. CDR3 loop: CASSLEVAAEQFF. The CDR3 bases are TGTGCCAGCAGCTTAGAGGTGGCGGCTGAGCAGTTCTTC.

The chain has TRBV7-8 and TRBJ1-2, with D maybe TRBD1 (6 bases). Germline V gene lookup returns CDR1 SGHVS and CDR2 FQNEAQ. The CDR3 totals 14 residues. V was trimmed by 5 bases and J by 4 bases, leaving 14 bases between them. CDR3 amino acids: CASSPGALVYGYTF. CDR3 coding DNA: TGTGCCAGCAGCCCGGGGGCCCTGGTCTATGGCTACACCTTC.